The 22 T cell receptor beta chains below come from one sample, sequenced in a study of blood T cell repertoires in COVID-19. Measured with immunoSEQ multiplex PCR; TCRdb has only the in-frame clones, and not every one. Of about 330,000 clones in the sample, over 70% were seen once. Material for sequencing was peripheral blood. All receptors come from a woman between 50 and 59 years old with acute or convalescent COVID-19.

Only a few counts were recorded for this clone. The chain has TRBV19 and TRBJ2-7, with TRBD1 identical over 11 bases. V was pared by 3 bases and J by 2 bases, with 3 bases of the junction left unmatched. The CDR3 is 15 amino acids. Germline V gene sequence: CDR1 LNHDA, CDR2 SQIVND (reference sequence). The DNA for the CDR3 is TGTGCCAGTAGTATCCCGGGACAGGGGGCCTACGAGCAGTACTTC. Amino acid sequence: CASSIPGQGAYEQYF.

The genes are TRBV3-1 (or the pseudogene TRBV3-2) and TRBJ2-3; 10 nucleotides agree with TRBD2. The germline CDR1 and CDR2 sequences are LGHDT and YNNKEL (reference sequence). The CDR3 covers 15 residues. Losses at the gene ends were 2 bases for V and 4 bases for J; bases not matched to a gene: 3. CDR3 coding DNA: TGTGCCAGCAGCCAAAGAGCGGGGGGGCCAGATACGCAGTATTTT. It is translated as CASSQRAGGPDTQYF.

This clone showed up just a few times. This chain uses TRBV9 with TRBJ2-3; perhaps TRBD2 as D (6 bases). CDR3 size: 14 residues. The germline V and J ends were trimmed by 5 bases and 4 bases, with 14 bases remaining between them. Germline V gene sequence: CDR1 SGDLS, CDR2 YYNGEE. CDR3 protein: CASSLTAGPDTQYF. CDR3 nucleotide sequence: TGTGCCAGCAGTCTAACCGCGGGGCCAGATACGCAGTATTTT. Full variable domain (outside the CDR3, taken from reference TRBV9 and TRBJ2-3): DSGVTQTPKHLITATGQRVTLRCSPRSGDLSVYWYQQSLDQGLQFLIQYYNGEERAKGNILERFSAQQFPDLHSELNLSSLELGDSALYFCASSLTAGPDTQYFGPGTRLTVL.

This sequence joins TRBV6-1 and TRBJ1-1; D perhaps matches TRBD1 (5 bases). Trimming removed 1 base at V and 10 bases at J, with 13 bases between. The germline CDR1 and CDR2 sequences are MNHNS and SASEGT. CDR3 size: 13 residues. The CDR3 nucleotides read TGTGCCAGCAGTGAAGGGGGCGTAGAGGTAGCTTTCTTT. It specifies CASSEGGVEVAFF.

This clone was seen a handful of times. V usage is TRBV7-2 and J usage is TRBJ2-7, with 9 bases that match TRBD2. V lost 5 bases, J lost 0 bases, and 14 bases stayed unmatched. The CDR3 loop spans 18 amino acids. Per germline, CDR1 SGHTA and CDR2 FQGNSA. CDR3 region: CASSPRPLTSGFSYEQYF. DNA for the CDR3: TGTGCCAGCAGCCCGAGGCCGCTTACTAGCGGGTTCTCCTACGAGCAGTACTTC.

The rearrangement links TRBV6-5 to TRBJ1-5; D perhaps matches TRBD1 (5 bases). Deletions cut 2 bases from V and 8 bases from J, with 13 bases between. The CDR3 totals 14 residues. Germline V lookup: CDR1 MNHEY, CDR2 SVGAGI. The CDR3 loop is CASSYGAGLEPQHF. CDR3 sequence (DNA): TGTGCCAGCAGTTACGGGGCAGGGTTGGAGCCCCAGCATTTT.

This clone was seen just once. The rearrangement joins TRBV27 to TRBJ2-2, with D possibly matching TRBD1 (5 bases). The CDR3 extends over 12 amino acids. Germline CDR1 MNHEY, CDR2 SMNVEV (reference sequence). V lost 7 bases, J lost 5 bases, and 8 bases lay in between. CDR3 DNA sequence: TGTGCCAGCACCCAGGGAACCGGGGAGCTGTTTTTT. It translates to CASTQGTGELFF.

This chain connects TRBV6-6 to TRBJ1-1; 7 bases are a match to TRBD1. From germline, CDR1 is MNHNY and CDR2 SVGAGI (reference sequence). The CDR3 length is 14 residues. The J segment lost 4 bases and the V segment lost 8 bases, leaving 10 bases of the junction unmatched. DNA for the CDR3: TGTGCCAGCGGCCTTCAGGGGGGTGGCACTGAAGCTTTCTTT. It encodes CASGLQGGGTEAFF.

The rearrangement joins TRBV29-1 to TRBJ2-2; D possibly corresponds to TRBD1 (5 bases). The CDR3 runs to 14 residues. CDR1 and CDR2 from the germline V gene are SQVTM and ANQGSEA. Deletions cut 8 bases from V and 6 bases from J, with 19 bases between. As DNA, the CDR3 is TGCAGCACCTGGACATTAACGACACCCGGGGAGCTGTTTTTT. This translates into CSTWTLTTPGELFF.

The rearrangement links TRBV5-1 to TRBJ2-5; 11 bases line up with TRBD2. Germline-derived CDR1 and CDR2 are SGHRS and YFSETQ. The length of the CDR3 is 15 residues. Trimming at V came to 4 bases and at J to 5 bases, leaving 7 bases not matched to a gene. CDR3 protein: CASSTGSGGAETQYF. CDR3 nucleotides: TGCGCCAGCAGCACCGGTAGCGGGGGGGCGGAGACCCAGTACTTC.

J is TRBJ1-1 and V is TRBV5-1; no definite D call. The V end lost 0 bases, the J end lost 8 bases, and 11 bases lay between the germline ends. This CDR3 contains 13 residues. CDR1 SGHRS and CDR2 YFSETQ come from the germline V gene. CDR3 sequence: CASSLVGVREAFF. CDR3 DNA: TGCGCCAGCAGCTTGGTCGGGGTAAGAGAAGCTTTCTTT. Supplemented by reference TRBV5-1 and TRBJ1-1, the full variable domain reads KAGVTQTPRYLIKTRGQQVTLSCSPISGHRSVSWYQQTPGQGLQFLFEYFSETQRNKGNFPGRFSGRQFSNSRSEMNVSTLELGDSALYLCASSLVGVREAFFGQGTRLTVV.

This chain links TRBV29-1 with TRBJ1-2; D is unresolved. CDR1 is SQVTM, CDR2 ANQGSEA, per germline. The V and J ends lost 6 bases and 8 bases respectively, with 19 bases between them. The CDR3 loop spans 13 amino acids. The CDR3, as DNA: TGCAGCGTCATCCTGATGACGCGGCAAGGCTACACCTTC. Protein product: CSVILMTRQGYTF.

This chain uses TRBV27 with TRBJ1-6, with D possibly matching TRBD1 (6 bases). Germline-derived CDR1 and CDR2 are MNHEY and SMNVEV (reference sequence). V lost 8 bases to trimming and J lost 7 bases, with 15 bases between them. CDR3 length equals 14 residues. The CDR3: CASRHRVGNSPLHF. CDR3 DNA: TGTGCCAGCCGGCACAGGGTAGGGAATTCACCCCTCCACTTT.

This sequence joins TRBV19 and TRBJ1-6; D remains ambiguous. With 4 bases removed from V and 1 base from J, the gap between germline ends came to 8 bases. This CDR3 spans 15 amino acids. Germline V gene lookup returns CDR1 LNHDA and CDR2 SQIVND (reference sequence). CDR3 sequence: CASSKLESYNSPLHF. The CDR3 nucleotides read TGTGCCAGTAGTAAGTTGGAGTCCTATAATTCACCCCTCCACTTT.

This clone was seen a few times. The chain couples TRBV5-4 to TRBJ1-2; D is perhaps TRBD1 (6 bases). This CDR3 has 16 residues. The V gene's germline CDR1 is SGHNT and CDR2 YYREEE (reference sequence). V lost 4 bases and J lost 8, with 24 bases in between. The CDR3 nucleotides read TGTGCCAGCAGCCATGGGACAAACTCACCTTATGAGGGCTACACCTTC. It translates to CASSHGTNSPYEGYTF. The entire variable domain, with the rest obtained from reference TRBV5-4 and TRBJ1-2, is as follows: ETGVTQSPTHLIKTRGQQVTLRCSSQSGHNTVSWYQQALGQGPQFIFQYYREEENGRGNFPPRFSGLQFPNYSSELNVNALELDDSALYLCASSHGTNSPYEGYTFGSGTRLTVV.

This clone was found once. This sequence joins TRBV3-1 (or the pseudogene TRBV3-2) and TRBJ1-6, with TRBD1 identical over 7 bases. V lost 4 bases to trimming and J lost 6 bases; unmatched junction nucleotides: 9. There are 16 residues in the CDR3. Germline V lookup: CDR1 LGHDT, CDR2 YNNKEL (reference sequence). The CDR3 coding sequence is TGTGCCAGCAGCCCCGACCGACAGGGTAGTAATTCACCCCTCCACTTT. Encoded protein: CASSPDRQGSNSPLHF.

This chain links TRBV5-1 with TRBJ2-7; 7 positions agree with TRBD1. CDR1 is SGHRS and CDR2 is YFSETQ in the germline V gene. The CDR3 contains 14 residues. The V and J ends lost 4 bases and 6 bases, in that order; junction bases with no gene match: 10. The CDR3 sequence is CASSLTGPLSEQYF. CDR3 DNA: TGCGCCAGCAGCCTGACAGGGCCCCTCTCCGAGCAGTACTTC.

This clone was observed a single time. The chain is built from TRBV6-1 and TRBJ2-2; 12 bases are a match to TRBD2. The germline V gene encodes CDR1 MNHNS and CDR2 SASEGT. Trimming at V came to 3 bases and at J to 8 bases, leaving 7 bases not matched to a gene. The CDR3 consists of 16 residues. CDR3 DNA sequence: TGTGCCAGCAGTGACCCTAGCGGGAGGGCACCAGGGGAGCTGTTTTTT. It is translated as CASSDPSGRAPGELFF.

This chain connects TRBV20-1 to TRBJ2-1; D unclear. The CDR3 is made up of 11 amino acids. Per the germline V gene, CDR1 is DFQATT and CDR2 is SNEGSKA (reference sequence). V was pared by 3 bases and J by 5 bases, with 5 bases between. The CDR3 DNA reads TGCAGTGCTAGGGCCGACAATGAGCAGTTCTTC. Protein product: CSARADNEQFF.

This chain joins TRBV2 and TRBJ1-1, with D hard to call. Germline loops: CDR1 SNHLY, CDR2 FYNNEI. This CDR3 region has 14 residues. The ends were cut back, 2 bases at V and 5 bases at J, with 12 bases in the middle. CDR3 coding DNA: TGTGCCAGCAGTGAAAGCAGAGGGAGAACTGAAGCTTTCTTT. It is translated as CASSESRGRTEAFF.

This clone was found once. The V call is TRBV6-6, the J call TRBJ1-2; D is uncertain. Germline-derived CDR1 and CDR2 are MNHNY and SVGAGI (reference sequence). Trimming took 4 bases from V and 4 from J, leaving 10 bases between them. The CDR3 is 13 residues long. The CDR3 spells CASSSRPVYGYTF. CDR3 DNA: TGTGCCAGCAGTTCCCGTCCCGTCTATGGCTACACCTTC.

The CDR3 nucleotides read TGTGCCAGCAGTCACGTCGGGGGGAGCTCCTACGAGCAGTACGTC. It yields the protein CASSHVGGSSYEQYV. The chain combines TRBV6-5 with TRBJ2-7; 7 bases fit TRBD2. The CDR3 is made up of 15 amino acids. Germline CDR1 and CDR2: MNHEY and SVGAGI. V was clipped by 5 bases and J by 0 bases; unmatched bases: 7.